The 3 T cell receptor beta chains listed next were all sequenced from one sample in a study of regulatory T cells in long-lasting Graves disease. Arm-PCR with iRepertoire HTBI primers amplified the CDR3 regions for these TCR beta libraries. TCRdb re-analysed the multiplex PCR reads in MiXCR, keeping a single row per CDR3 protein. The sample lists about 470,000 distinct CDR3 sequences; about 16% were seen once. Described time point: newly diagnosed GD, antithyroid drugs for less than 3 months. RNA extracted from PBMCs served as the sequencing template. This same sample was also part of a study on T cells in Graves' hyperthyroidism and ophthalmopathy.

Sequencing was performed on peripheral blood mononuclear cells (PBMCs), taken at new diagnosis, from a patient treated with antithyroid drugs. All receptors come from a man aged 40-50 years with Graves disease.

The table lists this clonotype with many counts. V gene TRBV5-4 combines with J gene TRBJ2-1, with 9 bases identical to TRBD2. This CDR3 is 17 amino acids long. Germline lookup yields CDR1 SGHNT and CDR2 YYREEE (reference sequence). The V segment lost 0 bases and the J segment 6 bases; nucleotides outside the gene matches: 10. The CDR3 coding sequence is TGTGCCAGCAGCTTGGTTTGGGTCGGTAGCGGGAGCAATGAGCAGTTCTTC. This codes for CASSLVWVGSGSNEQFF.

This clonotype was seen a handful of times. A much larger clone lies one base from this, so it may be a read error. This chain uses TRBV12-3 or TRBV12-4 with TRBJ2-3; TRBD2 matches 14 bases. Germline trimming cut 8 bases from V and 0 bases from J; bases unmatched to any gene: 7. The CDR3 is 17 amino acids. CDR3: CASGYGTSGRSTDTQYF. In DNA, the CDR3 is TGTGCCAGCGGCTACGGGACTAGCGGGAGAAGCACAGATACGCAGTATTTT.

A note on this clonotype: A much more abundant neighbour one base away suggests this may be a read error. V is TRBV30 and J is TRBJ2-5; unclear D gene. Trimming removed 2 bases from V and 4 bases from J, with 5 bases in between. The germline V gene has CDR1 GTSNPN and CDR2 SVGIG (reference sequence). This CDR3 region has 11 residues. CDR3 loop: CAWSPTETQYF. CDR3 bases: TGTGCCTGGAGTCCCACAGAGACCCAGTACTTC.